This TCR beta chain originates from a study of cytomegalovirus exposure and HLA in healthy donors. Per the germline V gene, CDR1 is SNHLY and CDR2 is FYNNEI. There are 15 residues in the CDR3. Trimming removed 1 base from V and 2 bases from J, with 12 bases in between. PCR employed 60 Vbeta and 13 Jbeta primers. This table comes from immunoSEQ multiplex PCR, and its TCRdb copy is limited to in-frame clones, with some not included. The sample holds around 70,000 clones, 65% to 85% seen once. Comment on this clone: No antigen is known for it.

Regarding the study as a whole: The study dropped some indistinguishable V segments, TRBV6-2 and TRBV6-3 among them. Later on, an analysis found that several of the most significant clusters appeared to be linked to common viral pathogens, which included parvovirus B19. Association of a missense DCLRE1C variant with TCR beta V- and J-gene trimming was reported in a later analysis.

The genes are TRBV2 and TRBJ2-7, with D possibly TRBD1 on 6 matching bases. This clonotype was obtained from a man aged 70 or older in good health and CMV-seronegative. Sequenced material: PBMCs. CDR3 amino acids: CASSEEQGLTYEQYF. CDR3 in DNA: TGTGCCAGCAGTGAAGAACAGGGCTTAACCTACGAGCAGTACTTC.